The entry below gives a single T cell receptor beta chain sequence along with its context. In the original processing: How many nucleated cells were present was estimated from reference gene primer amplification. The method was immunoSEQ multiplex PCR; TCRdb's version includes in-frame clones alone and lacks a portion of them. Clone size and the V and J calls come from that table; the DNA yielded D and trimming. Of fewer than 200,000 clones listed, approximately 84% are singletons. These data originate in a study of blood T cell repertoires in COVID-19. Study at large: Acute and convalescent COVID-19 samples came from the United States, Italy and Spain. The analysed material was cDNA or gDNA that came from T cells, B-cell-depleted T cells, or PBMCs.

J gave up 3 bases and V 4 bases, and 6 bases lay outside the gene matches. The germline V gene encodes CDR1 SGDLS and CDR2 YYNGEE. CDR3 length equals 14 residues. Sequenced input: peripheral blood. This sequence joins TRBV9 and TRBJ2-7; 8 bases align to TRBD1. The TCR comes from a middle-aged man who had recovered from COVID-19. CDR3 protein: CASSPGQGYYEQYF. In DNA form, the CDR3 reads TGTGCCAGCAGCCCTGGACAGGGTTACTACGAGCAGTACTTC.